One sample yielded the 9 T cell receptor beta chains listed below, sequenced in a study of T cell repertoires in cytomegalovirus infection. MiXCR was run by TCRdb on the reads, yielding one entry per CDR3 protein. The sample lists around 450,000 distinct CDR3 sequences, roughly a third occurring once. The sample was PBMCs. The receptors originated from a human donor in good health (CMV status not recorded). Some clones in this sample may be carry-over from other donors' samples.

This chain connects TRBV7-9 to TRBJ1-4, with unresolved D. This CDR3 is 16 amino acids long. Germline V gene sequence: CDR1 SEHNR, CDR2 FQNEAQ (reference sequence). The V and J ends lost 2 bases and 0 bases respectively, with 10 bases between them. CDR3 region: CASSLRSPATNEKLFF. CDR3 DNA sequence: TGTGCCAGCAGCTTAAGGTCGCCTGCAACTAATGAAAAACTGTTTTTT. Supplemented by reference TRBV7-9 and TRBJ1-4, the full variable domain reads DTGVSQNPRHKITKRGQNVTFRCDPISEHNRLYWYRQTLGQGPEFLTYFQNEAQLEKSRLLSDRFSAERPKGSFSTLEIQRTEQGDSAMYLCASSLRSPATNEKLFFGSGTQLSVL.

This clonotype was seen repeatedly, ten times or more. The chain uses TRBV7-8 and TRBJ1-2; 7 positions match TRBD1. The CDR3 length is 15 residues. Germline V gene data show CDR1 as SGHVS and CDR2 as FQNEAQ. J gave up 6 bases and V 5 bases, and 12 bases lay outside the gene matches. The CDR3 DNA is TGTGCCAGCAGCCCTCACCGACAGGGCTACCATGGCTACACCTTC. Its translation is CASSPHRQGYHGYTF.

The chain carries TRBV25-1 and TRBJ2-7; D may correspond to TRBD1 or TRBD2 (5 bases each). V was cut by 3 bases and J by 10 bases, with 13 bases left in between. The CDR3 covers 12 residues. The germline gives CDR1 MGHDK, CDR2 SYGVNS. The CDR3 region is CASSDFPGRQYF. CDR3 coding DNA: TGTGCCAGCAGTGATTTCCCGGGACGACAGTACTTC.

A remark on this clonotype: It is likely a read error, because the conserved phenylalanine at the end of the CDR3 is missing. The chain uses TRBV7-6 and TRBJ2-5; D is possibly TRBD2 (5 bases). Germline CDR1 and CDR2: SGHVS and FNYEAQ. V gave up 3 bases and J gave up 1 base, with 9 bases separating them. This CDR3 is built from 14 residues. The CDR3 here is CASSFLARQETQYL. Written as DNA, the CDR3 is TGTGCCAGCAGCTTCCTAGCACGCCAAGAGACCCAGTACTTA.

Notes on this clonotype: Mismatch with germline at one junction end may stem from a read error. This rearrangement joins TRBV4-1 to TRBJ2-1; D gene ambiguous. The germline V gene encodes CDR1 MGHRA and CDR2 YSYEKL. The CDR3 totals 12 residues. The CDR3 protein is CASSQEVNEKFF. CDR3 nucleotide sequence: TGCGCCAGCAGCCAAGAGGTCAATGAGAAGTTCTTC.

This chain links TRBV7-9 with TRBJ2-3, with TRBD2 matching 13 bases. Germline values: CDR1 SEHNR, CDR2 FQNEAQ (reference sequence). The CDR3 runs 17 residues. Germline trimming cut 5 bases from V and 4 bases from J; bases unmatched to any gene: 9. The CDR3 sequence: CASSPGTSGVSADTQYF. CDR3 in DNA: TGTGCCAGCAGCCCCGGGACTAGCGGGGTCTCGGCAGATACGCAGTATTTT.

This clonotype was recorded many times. The CDR3 DNA sequence: TGTGCCAGCAGTTTCGACCGCGTGTCAAACCAAGAGACCCAGTACTTC. Protein product: CASSFDRVSNQETQYF. V usage is TRBV12-3 or TRBV12-4 and J usage is TRBJ2-5, with D unclear. V shed 3 bases and J shed 0 bases, with 14 bases lying between them. This CDR3 has 16 amino acids.

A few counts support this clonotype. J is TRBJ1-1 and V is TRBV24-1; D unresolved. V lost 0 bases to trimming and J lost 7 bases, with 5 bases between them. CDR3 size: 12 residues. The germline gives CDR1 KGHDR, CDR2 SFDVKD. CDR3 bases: TGTGCCACCAGTGATTTGCAGAATGAAGCTTTCTTT. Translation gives CATSDLQNEAFF.

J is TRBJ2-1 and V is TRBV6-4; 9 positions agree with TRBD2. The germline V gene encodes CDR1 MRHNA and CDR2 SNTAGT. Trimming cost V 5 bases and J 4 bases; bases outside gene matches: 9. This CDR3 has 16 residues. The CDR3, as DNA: TGTGCCAGCAGTCCCTTCCCTAGCGGGGATTACAATGAGCAGTTCTTC. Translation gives CASSPFPSGDYNEQFF.